These T cell receptor beta chains were read from a single sample in a study of T cell changes during pregnancy in multiple sclerosis. The repertoire was sequenced with immunoSEQ multiplex PCR; TCRdb's copy has only in-frame clones and lacks some. The sample holds under 55,000 clones; just over 90% are singletons and the top ten take around 2%. Sequencing used peripheral blood, obtained in the second trimester of pregnancy. Receptor source: a female donor with multiple sclerosis, enrolled in a pregnancy study. CDR3s include the opening cysteine and the closing phenylalanine or tryptophan. The order of the fields is D gene, clone size, V gene, J gene, CDR3 DNA, CDR3 protein. A D gene is named only where the DNA matches it firmly. For some rows the clone size is stated as once, few or many, or as a class when expanded; others skip it.

TRBD1	-	TRBV29-1	TRBJ1-5	TGCAGCGCTCCGGGACAGGATGTAAGGCGTTGCAATCAGCCCCAGCATTTT	CSAPGQDVRRCNQPQHF
-	-	TRBV7-2	TRBJ2-5	TGTGCCAGCTCAGGGACACCGGGGGAGACCCAGTACTTC	CASSGTPGETQYF
TRBD1	-	TRBV27	TRBJ2-7	TGTGCCAGCAGTCCATCAACAGGGGACGTATCCTACGAGCAGTACTTC	CASSPSTGDVSYEQYF
-	-	TRBV9	TRBJ2-1	TGTGCCAGCAGCGCGCGGGGTTATGGTGAGCAGTTCTTC	CASSARGYGEQFF
TRBD1	-	TRBV18	TRBJ2-7	TGTGCCAGCTCATCTCCGGGACAGGGGCAATTAGAGCAGTACTTC	CASSSPGQGQLEQYF
-	-	TRBV19	TRBJ2-7	TGTGCCAGTAGTATAGTGGCCGCATCGTACGAGCAGTACTTC	CASSIVAASYEQYF
-	-	TRBV29-1	TRBJ2-4	TGCAGCGTTGTTGCGGTGAGAGATTCCCCGGGCAAAAACATTCAGTACTTC	CSVVAVRDSPGKNIQYF
-	-	TRBV28	TRBJ1-6	TGTGCCAGCCGGGGGGCCAGCAGGAGATCACCCCTCCACTTT	CASRGASRRSPLHF
TRBD1	-	TRBV27	TRBJ1-5	TGTGCCAGCAGCCAGCAGGGGGGCGCGAATCAGCCCCAGCATTTT	CASSQQGGANQPQHF
TRBD1	once	TRBV27	TRBJ2-7	TGTGCCAGCAGTTCCTTGACAGGGTACTCCTACGAGCAGTACTTC	CASSSLTGYSYEQYF
-	-	TRBV19	TRBJ1-1	TGTGCCAGTAGTATTATTGGACAGAACACTGAAGCTTTCTTT	CASSIIGQNTEAFF
-	-	TRBV29-1	TRBJ1-1	TGCAGCGTCGCCGACAGTGAAGCTTTCTTT	CSVADSEAFF
-	-	TRBV4-2	TRBJ1-4	TGTGCCAGCAGCCAAGGCAGGAGCGGGGGAAGTGAAAAACTGTTTTTT	CASSQGRSGGSEKLFF
TRBD2	-	TRBV18	TRBJ2-7	TGTGCCAGCTCACCGCTAGCGGGAGGGCCCAACGAGCAGTACTTC	CASSPLAGGPNEQYF
-	-	TRBV19	TRBJ2-5	TGTGCCAGTAGTATAGCGGGGATAGAGACCCAGTACTTC	CASSIAGIETQYF
-	-	TRBV25-1	TRBJ1-2	TGTGCCAGCGGGGGAACAGGGAACTATGGCTACACCTTC	CASGGTGNYGYTF
-	-	TRBV5-1	TRBJ1-1	TGCGCCAGCAGCTTCGAGGGGGTGACTGAAGCTTTCTTT	CASSFEGVTEAFF
-	-	TRBV6-6	TRBJ1-1	TGTGCCAGCACCAGAGACAGGTCTGAAGCTTTCTTT	CASTRDRSEAFF
-	-	TRBV4-3	TRBJ2-2	TGCGCCAGCAGCCAAGTCCAGACCGGGGAGCTGTTTTTT	CASSQVQTGELFF
TRBD1	-	TRBV18	TRBJ2-2	TGTGCCAGCTCCACAGGGGTCGGGAACACCGGGGAGCTGTTTTTT	CASSTGVGNTGELFF
-	-	TRBV11-2	TRBJ2-1	TGTGCCAGCAGCTCCCTTGGAGGGGGCAGTGAGCAGTTCTTC	CASSSLGGGSEQFF
-	-	TRBV27	TRBJ2-7	TGTGCCAGCAGTGAAGCGGGCCTACTAATCTACGAGCAGTACTTC	CASSEAGLLIYEQYF
-	-	TRBV19	TRBJ1-2	TGTGCCAGTAGTGACGACAGCTATGGCTACACCTTC	CASSDDSYGYTF
-	-	TRBV23-1	TRBJ2-6	TGCGCCAGCAGTCTGTCAACAGGGACTGGGGCCAACGTCCTGACTTTC	CASSLSTGTGANVLTF
-	once	TRBV19	TRBJ1-2	TGTGCCAGTACTAAGGACAATTCGTGGGGCTACACCTTC	CASTKDNSWGYTF
-	-	TRBV5-1	TRBJ1-4	TGCGCCAGCAGCTTGGTGACAGCGAATGAAAAACTGTTTTTT	CASSLVTANEKLFF
TRBD1	-	TRBV7-3	TRBJ2-1	TGTGCCAGCAGCGGAACAGGGGCTCCCTACAATGAGCAGTTCTTC	CASSGTGAPYNEQFF
-	once	TRBV18	TRBJ1-2	TGTGCCAGCTCACCACCCGGTCGTGGCTACACCTTC	CASSPPGRGYTF
TRBD1	-	TRBV7-2	TRBJ2-1	TGTGCCAGCAGACACCCGGGGACAGGGGTCAATGAGCAGTTCTTC	CASRHPGTGVNEQFF